Listed below are T cell receptor beta chains from one sample, sequenced in a study of response to subunit inactivated influenza vaccine. Each CDR3 protein is one row after TCRdb ran MiXCR on the RT-PCR reads. The top ten clones hold approximately 11% of a sample with under 850,000 distinct CDR3 sequences, approximately 17% of them seen once. Sequenced material: PBMCs from blood, taken around 5 days after vaccination. The receptor source for this set is a man aged 50-60 years who received an inactivated influenza vaccine. CDR3s include the opening cysteine and the closing phenylalanine or tryptophan. A D gene is named only where the DNA matches it firmly. Not all rows give a size; the values are once, few, many and, for expanded clones, a class.

clone_size: NA
d_call: NA
j_call: TRBJ2-7
v_call: TRBV20-1
cdr3_nt: TGCAGTGCTAGAGGTAGCAGAACCTACGAGCAGTACTTC
cdr3_aa: CSARGSRTYEQYF

clone_size: NA
d_call: NA
j_call: TRBJ1-5
v_call: TRBV4-1
cdr3_nt: TGCGCCAGCAGCCAAGAGGGGTATACCGGCAATCAGCCCCAGCATTTT
cdr3_aa: CASSQEGYTGNQPQHF

clone_size: few
d_call: NA
j_call: TRBJ2-7
v_call: TRBV12-3/TRBV12-4
cdr3_nt: TGTGCCAGCAGTGTGACAGTGCCAACCTACGAGCAGTACTTC
cdr3_aa: CASSVTVPTYEQYF

clone_size: many
d_call: NA
j_call: TRBJ2-7
v_call: TRBV4-2
cdr3_nt: TGTGCCAGCAGCCAAGACACATTAGAGGAGCAGTACTTC
cdr3_aa: CASSQDTLEEQYF

clone_size: NA
d_call: NA
j_call: TRBJ2-3
v_call: TRBV5-1
cdr3_nt: TGCGCCAGCAGCTTGGGCCAGGTGAGGACCAAAGATACGCAGTATTTT
cdr3_aa: CASSLGQVRTKDTQYF

clone_size: NA
d_call: TRBD2
j_call: TRBJ2-3
v_call: TRBV5-1
cdr3_nt: TGCGCCAGCTATTCCCTAGCGGGGGGGCCGAGGTCTCCGCAGTATTTT
cdr3_aa: CASYSLAGGPRSPQYF

clone_size: NA
d_call: TRBD1
j_call: TRBJ1-1
v_call: TRBV5-1
cdr3_nt: TGCGCCAGCAGCCTAGGGACAGGGAGCGGGAACACTGAAGCTTTCTTT
cdr3_aa: CASSLGTGSGNTEAFF

clone_size: NA
d_call: NA
j_call: TRBJ2-7
v_call: TRBV25-1
cdr3_nt: TGTGCCAGCAGTGAATGGGGGCGGATGGAGCAGTACTTC
cdr3_aa: CASSEWGRMEQYF

clone_size: NA
d_call: TRBD2
j_call: TRBJ2-7
v_call: TRBV20-1
cdr3_nt: TGCAGTGCTAGACCCCCGGGGGGACGCGAGCAGTACTTC
cdr3_aa: CSARPPGGREQYF

clone_size: few
d_call: TRBD2
j_call: TRBJ2-2
v_call: TRBV7-3
cdr3_nt: TGTGCCAGCAGACTTGTGGGAGGGCCCAGCACCGGGGAGCTGTTTTTT
cdr3_aa: CASRLVGGPSTGELFF

clone_size: NA
d_call: NA
j_call: TRBJ2-7
v_call: TRBV7-9
cdr3_nt: TGTGCCAGCAGCTCCGGGACCCTGAATCCCTACGAGCAGTACTTC
cdr3_aa: CASSSGTLNPYEQYF

clone_size: NA
d_call: NA
j_call: TRBJ1-6
v_call: TRBV12-3/TRBV12-4
cdr3_nt: TGTGCCAGCAGTTCCGACAGGTCTAATTCACCCCTCCACTTT
cdr3_aa: CASSSDRSNSPLHF

clone_size: many
d_call: NA
j_call: TRBJ1-2
v_call: TRBV20-1
cdr3_nt: TGCAGTGCTAGCAAAGGGCTGTCCGGTGGCTACACCTTC
cdr3_aa: CSASKGLSGGYTF

clone_size: few
d_call: TRBD2
j_call: TRBJ2-5
v_call: TRBV20-1
cdr3_nt: TGCAGTGCTTTTGGACTAGCGGGCGGAGGGGAGACCCAGTACTTC
cdr3_aa: CSAFGLAGGGETQYF

clone_size: few
d_call: NA
j_call: TRBJ2-6
v_call: TRBV20-1
cdr3_nt: TGCAGTGCTAGGCCTCCCGGGACGGGGGACTCTGGGGCCAACGTCCTGACTTTC
cdr3_aa: CSARPPGTGDSGANVLTF

clone_size: NA
d_call: NA
j_call: TRBJ2-5
v_call: TRBV9
cdr3_nt: TGTGCCAGCAGCTCCCACACAGGGGAGACCCAGTACTTC
cdr3_aa: CASSSHTGETQYF

clone_size: few
d_call: TRBD1
j_call: TRBJ2-7
v_call: TRBV10-3
cdr3_nt: TGTGCCATCAGTGCAAGAGTGGGGACAGGGAGTACATCCACCTACGAGCAGTACTTC
cdr3_aa: CAISARVGTGSTSTYEQYF

clone_size: NA
d_call: NA
j_call: TRBJ2-5
v_call: TRBV7-9
cdr3_nt: TGTGCCAGCCGGGGATTCCAAGAGACCCAGTACTTC
cdr3_aa: CASRGFQETQYF

clone_size: NA
d_call: NA
j_call: TRBJ2-7
v_call: TRBV6-1
cdr3_nt: TGTGCCAGCAGTGCTCCTACTAAGACCTACGAGCAGTACTTC
cdr3_aa: CASSAPTKTYEQYF

clone_size: NA
d_call: NA
j_call: TRBJ2-1
v_call: TRBV29-1
cdr3_nt: TGCAGCGTCCCTAAGGACGGGAGCTCCTACAATGAGCAGTTCTTC
cdr3_aa: CSVPKDGSSYNEQFF

clone_size: few
d_call: NA
j_call: TRBJ2-2
v_call: TRBV20-1
cdr3_nt: TGCAGTGCTAGAGATAGCAACACCGGGGAGCTGTTTTTT
cdr3_aa: CSARDSNTGELFF

clone_size: few
d_call: TRBD2
j_call: TRBJ2-7
v_call: TRBV5-1
cdr3_nt: TGCGCCAGCAGCTTCGGACTAGCGGGGGGGCCGGAGTCCTACGAGCAGTACTTC
cdr3_aa: CASSFGLAGGPESYEQYF

clone_size: NA
d_call: NA
j_call: TRBJ2-5
v_call: TRBV7-9
cdr3_nt: TGTGCCAGCAGTTGGGGCACCTTCCAAGAGACCCAGTACTTC
cdr3_aa: CASSWGTFQETQYF

clone_size: NA
d_call: TRBD2
j_call: TRBJ2-2
v_call: TRBV15
cdr3_nt: TGTGCCACCAGCAGAGATCCGGGAGGCGGGACCGGGGAGCTGTTTTTT
cdr3_aa: CATSRDPGGGTGELFF

clone_size: NA
d_call: TRBD1
j_call: TRBJ1-6
v_call: TRBV12-3/TRBV12-4
cdr3_nt: TGTGCCAGCAGTCCAAGCGGGACAGGGAGTTCACCCCTCCACTTT
cdr3_aa: CASSPSGTGSSPLHF

clone_size: many
d_call: TRBD2
j_call: TRBJ2-1
v_call: TRBV2
cdr3_nt: TGTGCCAGCAGTGTGGGTTCGGGAGGGAGCAACGAGCAGTTCTTC
cdr3_aa: CASSVGSGGSNEQFF